This TCR beta chain was documented in a study of blood T cell repertoires in COVID-19. Study details: Acute and convalescent COVID-19 specimens originated in the United States, Italy and Spain.

Per the original data handling: Reference gene primer amplification gave estimated nucleated cell counts. Repertoires were generated with immunoSEQ multiplex PCR, while TCRdb's copy carries only in-frame clones and drops some. Clonal size and the V and J genes are those of that table, whereas D and trimming came from the DNA. This sample has 300,000 to 350,000 clones, with about nine tenths found just once. Seattle researchers signed up patients amid active infection and tracked them longitudinally. The V and J ends lost 6 bases and 5 bases respectively, with 21 bases between them. Germline-derived CDR1 and CDR2 are SGHAT and FQNNGV. The CDR3 totals 16 residues.

The chain carries TRBV11-2 and TRBJ2-3, with TRBD2 as a possible D gene (6 bases). The origin of this receptor is a woman in her seventies with COVID-19, enrolled during active disease. Sequencing was done on a sample of peripheral blood. The CDR3 is CASSPTWDSPKDTQYF. In nucleotides, the CDR3 is TGTGCCAGCAGTCCTACTTGGGACTCCCCTAAAGATACGCAGTATTTT.